These T cell receptor beta chains were read from a single sample in a study of T cell responses to AZD1222 COVID-19 vaccine. Clones were read by immunoSEQ multiplex PCR, and TCRdb kept only the in-frame ones, dropping some. The sample has just under 80,000 clones, about 92% seen once. The source was peripheral blood, collected 28 days after the second AZD1222 dose. All receptors derive from an adult who received the AZD1222 COVID-19 vaccine. Each CDR3 is given with its conserved first and last residue. D genes are given only for firm matches. The size field is filled for only some rows; it gives once, few, many or a size class.

TRBD2	TRBJ2-1	17	-	TRBV7-9	TGTGCCAGCAGCTTATTGGGACTAGCTTTGGTCAGGAATGAGCAGTTCTTC	CASSLLGLALVRNEQFF
-	TRBJ1-3	15	-	TRBV19	TGTGCCAGTAGCCGCGGGGCGGACTCTGGAAACACCATATATTTT	CASSRGADSGNTIYF
-	TRBJ1-3	12	-	TRBV6-5	TGTGCCAGCAGAAGCTCTGGAAACACCATATATTTT	CASRSSGNTIYF
-	TRBJ2-2	16	once	TRBV27	TGTGCCAGCAGGGTACATTCCAGGGGTGGCACCGGGGAGCTGTTTTTT	CASRVHSRGGTGELFF
-	TRBJ2-1	14	-	TRBV29-1	TGCAGCTCGTCATCGCCGCCAGGGTCCAATGAGCAGTTCTTC	CSSSSPPGSNEQFF
-	TRBJ1-1	15	-	TRBV4-2	TGTGCCAGCAGCCAAGATCCGGCCGCATCCACTGAAGCTTTCTTT	CASSQDPAASTEAFF
-	TRBJ1-4	13	-	TRBV7-7	TGTGCCAGCAGCCCGAGCGAGGGTGAAAAACTGTTTTTT	CASSPSEGEKLFF
-	TRBJ2-3	12	-	TRBV9	TGTGCCTCCGGCCAGGTGACAGATACGCAGTATTTT	CASGQVTDTQYF
TRBD2	TRBJ2-7	18	-	TRBV18	TGTGCCAGCTCAGAAGGACTAGCGGGGCCAGGAAGCTCCTACGAGCAGTACTTC	CASSEGLAGPGSSYEQYF
-	TRBJ2-5	15	-	TRBV5-1	TGCGCCAGCAGTCCAGGCGAAGGGCCGGGAGAGACCCAGTACTTC	CASSPGEGPGETQYF
TRBD2	TRBJ2-5	15	-	TRBV6-4	TGTGCCAGCAGTGACTCTTACGGGGGAGGGGAGACCCAGTACTTC	CASSDSYGGGETQYF
-	TRBJ1-2	15	once	TRBV18	TGTGCCAGCTCACCAGCGGGAGACTATAACTATGGCTACACCTTC	CASSPAGDYNYGYTF
TRBD1	TRBJ2-7	15	once	TRBV27	TGTGCCAGCAGTTTAATGGGACAGGGATACCACGAGCAGTACTTC	CASSLMGQGYHEQYF
TRBD1	TRBJ1-4	15	-	TRBV5-1	TGCGCCAGCAGCTTGCCGCGACAGGGGCCCGAAAAACTGTTTTTT	CASSLPRQGPEKLFF
TRBD1	TRBJ2-6	16	-	TRBV5-1	TGCGCCAGCAGGGACAGGGAGGTCTCTGGGGCCAACGTCCTGACTTTC	CASRDREVSGANVLTF
TRBD1	TRBJ2-3	18	-	TRBV7-8	TGTGCCAGCAGCTGGGGACAGGGGGCGAGTCCTAGCACAGATACGCAGTATTTT	CASSWGQGASPSTDTQYF
-	TRBJ2-1	13	-	TRBV29-1	TGCAGCGTTCGAGTGGGGGGCGGGAATGAGCAGTTCTTC	CSVRVGGGNEQFF
-	TRBJ1-1	13	-	TRBV5-4	TGTGCCAGCAGCGCTCAGAGGAACACTGAAGCTTTCTTT	CASSAQRNTEAFF
TRBD1	TRBJ2-3	15	few	TRBV6-4	TGTGCCAGCAGTGAAGGCCAGGGGGCTGCAGATACGCAGTATTTT	CASSEGQGAADTQYF
TRBD1	TRBJ2-7	15	once	TRBV5-1	TGCGCCAGCAGCTTGGCGGACAGGGGCGGATACGAGCAGTACTTC	CASSLADRGGYEQYF
-	TRBJ1-2	14	-	TRBV7-8	TGTGCCAGCAGCTTACAGGCGTATTCCTATGGCTACACCTTC	CASSLQAYSYGYTF
-	TRBJ1-3	12	-	TRBV5-1	TGCGCCAGCAGCTTGTCAGGAAACACCATATATTTT	CASSLSGNTIYF
TRBD1	TRBJ2-7	14	few	TRBV7-2	TGTGCCAGCAGCTTGGGACAGGGCGCCTACGAGCAGTACTTC	CASSLGQGAYEQYF